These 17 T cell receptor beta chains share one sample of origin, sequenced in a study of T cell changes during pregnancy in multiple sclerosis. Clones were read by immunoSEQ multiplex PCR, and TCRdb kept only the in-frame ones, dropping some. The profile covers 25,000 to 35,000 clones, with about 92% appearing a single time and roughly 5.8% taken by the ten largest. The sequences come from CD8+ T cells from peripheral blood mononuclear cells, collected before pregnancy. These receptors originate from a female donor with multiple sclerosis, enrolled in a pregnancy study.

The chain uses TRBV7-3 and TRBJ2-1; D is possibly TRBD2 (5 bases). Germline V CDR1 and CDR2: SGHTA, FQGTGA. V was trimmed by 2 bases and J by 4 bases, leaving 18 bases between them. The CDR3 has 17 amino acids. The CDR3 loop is CASSLAPTSGVYNEQFF. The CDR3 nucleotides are TGTGCCAGCAGCTTAGCCCCGACGTCCGGGGTGTACAATGAGCAGTTCTTC.

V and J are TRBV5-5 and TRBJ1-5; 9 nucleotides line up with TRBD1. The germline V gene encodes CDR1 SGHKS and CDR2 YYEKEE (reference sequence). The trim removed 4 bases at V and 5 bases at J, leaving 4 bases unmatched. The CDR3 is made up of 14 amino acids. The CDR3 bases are TGTGCCAGCAGCCTCCGGGACAGGGATCAGCCCCAGCATTTT. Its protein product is CASSLRDRDQPQHF.

The CDR3 DNA is TGCGCCAGCAGTGAGTCGACTAAGAATTCACCCCTCCACTTT. Its translation: CASSESTKNSPLHF. J is TRBJ1-6 and V is TRBV10-2; D unclear. Per the germline V gene, CDR1 is WSHSY and CDR2 is SAAADI. The CDR3 contains 14 residues. The V and J ends lost 0 bases and 7 bases respectively, with 7 bases between them.

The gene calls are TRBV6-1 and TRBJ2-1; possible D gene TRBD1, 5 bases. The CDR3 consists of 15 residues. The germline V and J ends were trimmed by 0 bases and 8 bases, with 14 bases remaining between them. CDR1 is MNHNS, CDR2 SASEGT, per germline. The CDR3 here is CASSEAPRGMDEQFF. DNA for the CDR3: TGTGCCAGCAGTGAAGCGCCTAGGGGAATGGATGAGCAGTTCTTC.

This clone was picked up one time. CDR3 in amino acids: CASSLLPPPQAGGFYEQYF. The CDR3 bases are TGCGCCAGCAGCTTGTTGCCCCCTCCCCAAGCGGGAGGATTCTACGAGCAGTACTTC. This chain joins TRBV5-1 and TRBJ2-7; TRBD2 aligns across 9 bases. Germline V gene lookup returns CDR1 SGHRS and CDR2 YFSETQ. This CDR3 contains 19 residues. V was pared by 1 base and J by 3 bases, with 17 bases of the junction left unmatched.

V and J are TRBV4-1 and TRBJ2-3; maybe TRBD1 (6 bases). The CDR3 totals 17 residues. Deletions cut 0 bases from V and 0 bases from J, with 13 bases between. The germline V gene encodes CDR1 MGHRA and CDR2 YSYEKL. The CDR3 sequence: CASSQEWTASSTDTQYF. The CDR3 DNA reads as TGCGCCAGCAGCCAAGAGTGGACAGCTTCTAGCACAGATACGCAGTATTTT.

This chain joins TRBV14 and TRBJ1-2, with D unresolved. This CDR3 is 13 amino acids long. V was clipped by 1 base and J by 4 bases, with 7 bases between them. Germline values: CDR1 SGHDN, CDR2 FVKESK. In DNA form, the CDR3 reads TGTGCCAGCAGCCAAGGATACAGCTATGGCTACACCTTC. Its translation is CASSQGYSYGYTF.

The CDR3 here is CASSEGSGRQETQYF. For the CDR3, the DNA is TGTGCCAGCAGTGAAGGGTCAGGGCGTCAAGAGACCCAGTACTTC. V and J are TRBV6-4 and TRBJ2-5; D may be TRBD1 (5 bases). This CDR3 is 15 amino acids long. Germline V gene data show CDR1 as MRHNA and CDR2 as SNTAGT. Trimming shortened V by 3 bases and J by 2 bases, and 13 bases separated the two germline ends.

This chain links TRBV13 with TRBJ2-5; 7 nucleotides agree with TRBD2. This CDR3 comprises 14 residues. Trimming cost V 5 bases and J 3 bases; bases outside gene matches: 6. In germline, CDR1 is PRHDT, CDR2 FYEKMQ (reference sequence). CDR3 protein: CASSAPGLKETQYF. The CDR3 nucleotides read TGTGCCAGCAGCGCACCGGGACTAAAAGAGACCCAGTACTTC.

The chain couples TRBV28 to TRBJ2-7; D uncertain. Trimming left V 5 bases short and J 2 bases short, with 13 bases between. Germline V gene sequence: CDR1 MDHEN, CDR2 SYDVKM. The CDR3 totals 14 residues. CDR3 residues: CASSVPLGPYEQYF. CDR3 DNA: TGTGCCAGCAGTGTCCCACTTGGGCCCTACGAGCAGTACTTC.

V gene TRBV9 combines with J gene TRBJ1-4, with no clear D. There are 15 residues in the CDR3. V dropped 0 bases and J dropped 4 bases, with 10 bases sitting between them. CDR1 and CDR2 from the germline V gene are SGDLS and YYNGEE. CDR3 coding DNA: TGTGCCAGCAGCGTAGATGGGGAGAGTAATGAAAAACTGTTTTTT. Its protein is CASSVDGESNEKLFF.

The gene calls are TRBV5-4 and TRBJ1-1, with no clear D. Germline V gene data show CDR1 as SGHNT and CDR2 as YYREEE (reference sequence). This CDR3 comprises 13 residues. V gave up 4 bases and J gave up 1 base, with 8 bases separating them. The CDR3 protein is CASSPTGNTEAFF. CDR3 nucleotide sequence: TGTGCCAGCAGCCCGACGGGGAACACTGAAGCTTTCTTT. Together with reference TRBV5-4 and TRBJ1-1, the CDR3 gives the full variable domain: ETGVTQSPTHLIKTRGQQVTLRCSSQSGHNTVSWYQQALGQGPQFIFQYYREEENGRGNFPPRFSGLQFPNYSSELNVNALELDDSALYLCASSPTGNTEAFFGQGTRLTVV.

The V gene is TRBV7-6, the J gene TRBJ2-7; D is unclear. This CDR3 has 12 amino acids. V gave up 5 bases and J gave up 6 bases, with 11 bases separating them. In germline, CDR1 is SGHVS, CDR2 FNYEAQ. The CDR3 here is CASSPAGSEQYF. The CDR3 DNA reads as TGTGCCAGCAGCCCGGCCGGGTCCGAGCAGTACTTC.

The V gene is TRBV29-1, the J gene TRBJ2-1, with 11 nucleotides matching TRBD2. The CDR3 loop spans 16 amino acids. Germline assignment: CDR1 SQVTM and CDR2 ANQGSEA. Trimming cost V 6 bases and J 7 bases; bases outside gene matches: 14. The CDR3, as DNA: TGCAGCGTCGTCCTTAATAGCGGGGGGGGCTGGAATGAGCAGTTCTTC. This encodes CSVVLNSGGGWNEQFF.

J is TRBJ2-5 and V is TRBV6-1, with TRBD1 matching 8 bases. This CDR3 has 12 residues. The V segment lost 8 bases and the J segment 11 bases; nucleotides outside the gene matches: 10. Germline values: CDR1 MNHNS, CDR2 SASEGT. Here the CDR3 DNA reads TGTGCCAGCCGACAGGGGCCGGAGGAGCAGTACTTC. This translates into CASRQGPEEQYF.

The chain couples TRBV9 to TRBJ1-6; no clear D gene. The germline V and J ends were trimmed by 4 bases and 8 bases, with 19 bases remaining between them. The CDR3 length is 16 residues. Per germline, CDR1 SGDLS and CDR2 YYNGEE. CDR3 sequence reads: CASSTSAGSGDSPLHF. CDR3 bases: TGTGCCAGCAGCACGAGTGCCGGGAGTGGTGATTCACCCCTCCACTTT. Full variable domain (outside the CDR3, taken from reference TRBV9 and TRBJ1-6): DSGVTQTPKHLITATGQRVTLRCSPRSGDLSVYWYQQSLDQGLQFLIQYYNGEERAKGNILERFSAQQFPDLHSELNLSSLELGDSALYFCASSTSAGSGDSPLHFGNGTRLTVT.

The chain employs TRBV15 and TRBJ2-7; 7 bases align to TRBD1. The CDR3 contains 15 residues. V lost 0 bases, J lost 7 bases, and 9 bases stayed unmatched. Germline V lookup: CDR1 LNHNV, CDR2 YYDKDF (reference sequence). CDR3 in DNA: TGTGCCACCAGCAGAGAGGCAGGGGGAGTGACGGAGCAGTACTTC. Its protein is CATSREAGGVTEQYF.